A single sample gave rise to the 8 T cell receptor beta chains below, sequenced in a study of shared clonotypes between healthy human individuals. Naive CD8 cells, CD45RO-negative and positively selected for CCR7, excluded terminally differentiated effector memory CD45RA+ cells. Generated by immunoSEQ multiplex PCR, the TCRdb table keeps only in-frame clones and is missing some. The data contain fewer than 1 million clones, 90% to 97% of them singletons. Sequenced sample: naive CD8+ T cells sorted from blood. Source of these receptors: a man aged 25-40 years in good health.

The chain has TRBV28 and TRBJ2-5; a weak D match, TRBD1 (5 bases). V lost 2 bases and J 3 bases, leaving 13 bases between the germline ends. The CDR3 consists of 15 residues. Looked up from germline, CDR1 is MDHEN and CDR2 is SYDVKM. DNA of the CDR3: TGTGCCAGCAGTTTAGGGGCCGAAAACGAAGAGACCCAGTACTTC. This codes for CASSLGAENEETQYF.

The chain links TRBV6-1 to TRBJ2-1; 12 bases match TRBD2. Germline-derived CDR1 and CDR2 are MNHNS and SASEGT. V was clipped by 3 bases and J by 4 bases; unmatched bases: 4. This CDR3 is 16 amino acids long. DNA of the CDR3: TGTGCCAGCAGTGAGACTAGCGGGAGAGCTTACAATGAGCAGTTCTTC. The encoded protein is CASSETSGRAYNEQFF.

V and J are TRBV2 and TRBJ2-7; 7 bases match TRBD1. The CDR3 runs to 13 residues. Germline CDR1 and CDR2: SNHLY and FYNNEI. Germline trimming cut 6 bases from V and 0 bases from J; bases unmatched to any gene: 2. As DNA, the CDR3 is TGTGCCAGCAGGGACAGGTACTCCTACGAGCAGTACTTC. It is translated as CASRDRYSYEQYF.

The chain carries TRBV28 and TRBJ2-3; 9 nucleotides match TRBD1. Per germline, CDR1 MDHEN and CDR2 SYDVKM. Trimming took 3 bases from V and 2 from J; bases not matched to a gene: 6. The CDR3 extends over 16 amino acids. The DNA of the CDR3 is TGTGCCAGCAGTTTGGGACAGGGCGGGGTCACAGATACGCAGTATTTT. Translated, it gives CASSLGQGGVTDTQYF.

The genes are TRBV11-2 and TRBJ2-5, with TRBD1 matching over 7 bases. The CDR3 totals 15 residues. Unmatched junction bases numbered 9, after V lost 3 bases and J lost 5 bases. Germline CDR1 is SGHAT and CDR2 is FQNNGV. Here the CDR3 reads CASSFGQVLGETQYF. The CDR3 DNA is TGTGCCAGCAGCTTCGGACAGGTCTTGGGGGAGACCCAGTACTTC.

CDR3 sequence (DNA): TGTGCCAGCAGCTTAGGGGACTCGTCCTACGAGCAGTACTTC. Protein sequence: CASSLGDSSYEQYF. The chain joins TRBV7-2 to TRBJ2-7; TRBD2 might be the D (6 bases). Germline CDR1 reads SGHTA; CDR2 reads FQGNSA. The CDR3 has 14 amino acids. With 1 base removed from V and 1 base from J, the gap between germline ends came to 8 bases.

This chain links TRBV25-1 with TRBJ2-5; D unresolved. Germline V lookup: CDR1 MGHDK, CDR2 SYGVNS. V shed 2 bases and J shed 4 bases, with 5 bases lying between them. This CDR3 has 12 amino acids. The CDR3 DNA is TGTGCCAGCAGTGAACAGGTAGAGACCCAGTACTTC. Translating it yields CASSEQVETQYF.

The chain uses TRBV6-5 and TRBJ2-7; unclear D gene. The CDR3 is made up of 14 amino acids. The V end was cut by 5 bases, the J end by 5 bases, with 16 bases between. Germline V gives CDR1 MNHEY, CDR2 SVGAGI. The CDR3, as DNA: TGTGCCAGCAGTATATCATTAAGTTCTGACGAGCAGTACTTC. Protein: CASSISLSSDEQYF.